The TCR beta chain under discussion was sequenced for a study of T cells in Graves' hyperthyroidism and ophthalmopathy. Looking at the study overall: At initial diagnosis, before any treatment had begun, peripheral blood was obtained. Broader study findings: Among thyroid clonotypes expanded above 0.001, most also appeared in blood.

There were TCR beta CDR3 regions amplified from RNA transcripts. The HTBI primer set served for first-round RT-PCR of the TCR CDR3. MiXCR was run by TCRdb on the multiplex PCR reads, yielding one entry per CDR3 protein. Among about 640,000 distinct CDR3 sequences, less than 25% were seen once, and the ten largest hold about 34%. Germline V gives CDR1 MDHEN, CDR2 SYDVKM. The CDR3 has 13 residues. V gave up 3 bases and J gave up 3 bases, with 6 bases separating them. This clonotype came up many times. What it binds is not known. The chain uses TRBV28 and TRBJ2-1; D gene uncertain. Sequenced input: blood. This TCR was sampled from a man younger than 45 with Graves' ophthalmopathy. The DNA of the CDR3 is TGTGCCAGCAGTTTCGCGGTCTACAATGAGCAGTTCTTC. It is translated as CASSFAVYNEQFF.